The entry below gives a single TCR beta chain sequence along with its context. As yet, its antigen is unknown. Profiled with immunoSEQ multiplex PCR; TCRdb holds only in-frame clones, not every one. The top ten clones hold roughly 7.4% of a sample with tens of thousands of clones, roughly 90% of them seen once. The sample comes from a study of T cell responses to AZD1222 COVID-19 vaccine. Study-level points and caveats: Just a handful of people given AZD1222 tested seropositive at baseline.

CDR1 is MGHRA, CDR2 YSYEKL, per germline. The CDR3 sequence is 12 residues long. Trimming took off 8 bases at V and 7 bases at J, with 11 bases between the two ends. Sample: peripheral blood, taken on day 0 of AZD1222 vaccination. V and J are TRBV4-1 and TRBJ1-4; no definite D call. This clonotype was obtained from an adult in good health. The CDR3 nucleotides are TGCGCCAGCCGGGAGCCAGGTGAAAAACTGTTTTTT. Translated: CASREPGEKLFF.